The rows below give T cell receptor beta chains drawn from one sample of a study of T cell repertoires in cytomegalovirus infection. MiXCR, run by TCRdb on the reads, gives a single entry per CDR3 protein. Of about 340,000 distinct CDR3 sequences listed, almost 30% are singletons. Which antigens these TCRs recognize remains unknown. The sample in question was cultured PBMCs, obtained from culture after CMV antigen stimulation. These receptors were collected from a human donor in good health (CMV status not recorded). Some clones in this sample may be carry-over from other donors' samples. CDR3s leave out the opening cysteine and the closing phenylalanine or tryptophan. The size of a clone is reported for some rows only, either as once, few or many, or as a class for expanded clones.

V gene: TRBV27; J gene: TRBJ1-1; clone size: NA; CDR3 protein: ASSPAGGWTEAF
V gene: TRBV27; J gene: TRBJ2-6; clone size: few; CDR3 protein: ASSLSSSSGANVLT
V gene: TRBV5-1; J gene: TRBJ2-1; clone size: NA; CDR3 protein: ASSKDRGNNEQF
V gene: TRBV7-9; J gene: TRBJ1-2; clone size: few; CDR3 protein: ATEWTGVGYGYT
V gene: TRBV7-2; J gene: TRBJ1-2; clone size: NA; CDR3 protein: ASSLDYGGYT
V gene: TRBV20-1; J gene: TRBJ1-2; clone size: NA; CDR3 protein: SAPQGADYGYT
V gene: TRBV7-2; J gene: TRBJ2-2; clone size: many; CDR3 protein: ASSGPRRTGELF
V gene: TRBV19; J gene: TRBJ2-1; clone size: NA; CDR3 protein: ASSPDRYNEQF
V gene: TRBV5-1; J gene: TRBJ2-7; clone size: few; CDR3 protein: ASSWASSYEQY
V gene: TRBV7-9; J gene: TRBJ1-2; clone size: many; CDR3 protein: ASSLGDRVPSYGYT
V gene: TRBV27; J gene: TRBJ2-7; clone size: NA; CDR3 protein: ASSLSGETYEQY
V gene: TRBV27; J gene: TRBJ2-4; clone size: NA; CDR3 protein: ACSSAKNIQY
V gene: TRBV7-2; J gene: TRBJ1-5; clone size: many; CDR3 protein: ASSPRDSPILPQH
V gene: TRBV4-2; J gene: TRBJ1-1; clone size: NA; CDR3 protein: ASSPRGREGTEAF
V gene: TRBV7-9; J gene: TRBJ1-1; clone size: NA; CDR3 protein: ASSFRAGMNTEAF
V gene: TRBV2; J gene: TRBJ2-3; clone size: NA; CDR3 protein: ASSVEKGPTDTQY
V gene: TRBV20-1; J gene: TRBJ2-3; clone size: NA; CDR3 protein: SAPTSGGRLPTDTQY
V gene: TRBV2; J gene: TRBJ2-2; clone size: NA; CDR3 protein: ACSTGNTGELF
V gene: TRBV3-1; J gene: TRBJ1-6; clone size: NA; CDR3 protein: ASSQVRDGSPLH
V gene: TRBV7-4; J gene: TRBJ1-2; clone size: NA; CDR3 protein: ASSLALYGYT
V gene: TRBV11-2; J gene: TRBJ2-1; clone size: NA; CDR3 protein: ASSDFGGLISNEQF
V gene: TRBV9; J gene: TRBJ2-7; clone size: few; CDR3 protein: ASSFEGDEQY
V gene: TRBV2; J gene: TRBJ1-2; clone size: NA; CDR3 protein: ASSVSGLLPS
V gene: TRBV7-2; J gene: TRBJ1-1; clone size: few; CDR3 protein: ASSPRGLKDTEAF
V gene: TRBV20-1; J gene: TRBJ1-5; clone size: few; CDR3 protein: SASPQSPNQPQH
V gene: TRBV10-3; J gene: TRBJ2-3; clone size: NA; CDR3 protein: AIPTQRGRTDTQY